The next 22 T cell receptor beta chains were all read from a single sample in a study of cytomegalovirus exposure and HLA in healthy donors. The PCR used 60 Vbeta and 13 Jbeta primers. The protocol was immunoSEQ multiplex PCR, while the TCRdb copy is restricted to in-frame clones and leaves out a portion. The repertoire holds some 160,000 clones, with approximately 82% as singletons. The sequenced material came from PBMCs. All receptors derive from a male donor in good health and CMV-seronegative.

The V gene is TRBV5-6, the J gene TRBJ1-3; D is ambiguous. The CDR3 consists of 15 residues. Germline loops: CDR1 SGHDT, CDR2 YYEEEE. Trimming removed 0 bases at V and 4 bases at J, with 11 bases between. Here the CDR3 DNA reads TGTGCCAGCAGCTTGGCCGGGCGGAGGGGAAACACCATATATTTT. The encoded protein is CASSLAGRRGNTIYF.

The CDR3 spells CASSPVTGGYGYTF. The CDR3, as DNA: TGTGCCAGCAGCCCGGTTACGGGGGGCTATGGCTACACCTTC. The J gene is TRBJ1-2, the V gene TRBV11-2, with D tentatively TRBD1 (5 bases). Per germline, CDR1 SGHAT and CDR2 FQNNGV. The CDR3 length is 14 residues. V gave up 5 bases and J gave up 4 bases, with 14 bases separating them. The complete variable domain, with remaining parts taken from reference TRBV11-2 and TRBJ1-2, reads EAGVAQSPRYKIIEKRQSVAFWCNPISGHATLYWYQQILGQGPKLLIQFQNNGVVDDSQLPKDRFSAERLKGVDSTLKIQPAKLEDSAVYLCASSPVTGGYGYTFGSGTRLTVV.

With respect to this clone: The sample holds other DNA sequences that translate to the same CDR3. The chain uses TRBV28 and TRBJ1-2, with TRBD1 as a possible D gene (6 bases). Germline V gives CDR1 MDHEN, CDR2 SYDVKM. This CDR3 has 17 amino acids. The V gene lost 6 bases and the J gene lost 4 bases, with 24 bases spanning the gap. The CDR3 region has the DNA TGTGCCAGCAGCCCCGGGCAGGGGCCGTCCGTTTTCTATGGCTACACCTTC. Protein: CASSPGQGPSVFYGYTF.

The rearrangement links TRBV5-1 to TRBJ2-2, with TRBD1 identical over 7 bases. The CDR3 extends over 16 amino acids. J was trimmed by 1 base and V by 7 bases; bases with no gene match: 10. The germline gives CDR1 SGHRS, CDR2 YFSETQ. Written as DNA, the CDR3 is TGCGCCAGCTCACCATGGACAGGAGGGAACACCGGGGAGCTGTTTTTT. This encodes CASSPWTGGNTGELFF.

This chain uses TRBV19 with TRBJ2-2, with D maybe TRBD1 (6 bases). Trimming cost V 5 bases and J 0 bases, with 13 bases left between them. The germline CDR1 and CDR2 sequences are LNHDA and SQIVND (reference sequence). There are 16 residues in the CDR3. The CDR3 loop is CASSLNTGTNTGELFF. The CDR3 DNA reads as TGTGCCAGTAGTCTAAACACAGGGACGAACACCGGGGAGCTGTTTTTT. The full variable domain, rest sourced from reference TRBV19 and TRBJ2-2, is DGGITQSPKYLFRKEGQNVTLSCEQNLNHDAMYWYRQDPGQGLRLIYYSQIVNDFQKGDIAEGYSVSREKKESFPLTVTSAQKNPTAFYLCASSLNTGTNTGELFFGEGSRLTVL.

There are a few counts of this clone. The gene calls are TRBV18 and TRBJ1-2; D call uncertain. CDR1 and CDR2 (germline): KGHSH, LQKENI. This CDR3 region has 14 residues. Trimming stripped 0 bases from V and 3 bases from J, with 8 bases between. The CDR3 is CASSPPRYDYGYTF. CDR3 DNA sequence: TGTGCCAGCTCACCACCGCGGTACGACTATGGCTACACCTTC. Complete variable domain (other parts from reference TRBV18 and TRBJ1-2): NAGVMQNPRHLVRRRGQEARLRCSPMKGHSHVYWYRQLPEEGLKFMVYLQKENIIDESGMPKERFSAEFPKEGPSILRIQQVVRGDSAAYFCASSPPRYDYGYTFGSGTRLTVV.

The chain uses TRBV5-1 and TRBJ1-1; unclear D gene. V lost 5 bases, J lost 0 bases, and 8 bases lay in between. The CDR3 has 13 residues. Germline V gene data show CDR1 as SGHRS and CDR2 as YFSETQ. In DNA form, the CDR3 reads TGCGCCAGCAGGGAGCAGTTGAACACTGAAGCTTTCTTT. This encodes CASREQLNTEAFF.

In this sample, this clone turned up once. This chain links TRBV9 with TRBJ1-2, with TRBD1 matching over 8 bases. The CDR3 covers 12 residues. After removal of 0 bases from V and 14 bases from J, the junction contained 6 bases not matched to a gene. CDR1 SGDLS and CDR2 YYNGEE come from the germline V gene. The CDR3 nucleotides read TGTGCCAGCAGCGTAGGGACAGGGCCCGAGACCTTC. Translation gives CASSVGTGPETF.

The chain couples TRBV9 to TRBJ2-1; 11 bases align to TRBD2. Germline-derived CDR1 and CDR2 are SGDLS and YYNGEE. This CDR3 has 14 amino acids. Trimming took 6 bases from V and 5 from J; bases not matched to a gene: 4. The CDR3 DNA reads as TGTGCCAGCACCCGGGGACTAGCGGACAATGAGCAGTTCTTC. It specifies CASTRGLADNEQFF.

The V and J genes are TRBV7-2 and TRBJ1-1; possibly TRBD1 for D (6 bases). There are 13 residues in the CDR3. CDR1 and CDR2 from the germline V gene are SGHTA and FQGNSA. V lost 5 bases and J 4 bases, leaving 11 bases between the germline ends. This CDR3 is CASSTRGGTEAFF. CDR3 nucleotides: TGTGCCAGCAGCACCAGAGGGGGCACTGAAGCTTTCTTT.

This clone was seen only a few times. The J gene is TRBJ2-1, the V gene TRBV11-3; 12 nucleotides match TRBD2. The CDR3 contains 14 residues. The germline CDR1 and CDR2 sequences are SGHNT and YENEEA. J was trimmed by 15 bases and V by 1 base; bases with no gene match: 7. The CDR3 region has the DNA TGTGCCAGCAGCTTAGCACTAGCGGGGGGCCGTCTGTTCTTC. Its translation is CASSLALAGGRLFF. The variable domain in full, with the rest retrieved from reference TRBV11-3 and TRBJ2-1, is EAGVVQSPRYKIIEKKQPVAFWCNPISGHNTLYWYLQNLGQGPELLIRYENEEAVDDSQLPKDRFSAERLKGVDSTLKIQPAELGDSAVYLCASSLALAGGRLFFGPGTRLTVL.

The chain links TRBV11-3 to TRBJ2-5; 9 bases are a match to TRBD1. With 2 bases clipped from V and 4 bases from J, the junction kept 5 bases outside the gene matches. Germline values: CDR1 SGHNT, CDR2 YENEEA. The CDR3 spans 15 residues. DNA of the CDR3: TGTGCCAGCAGCTTAACTGGGACAGGGAGAGAGACCCAGTACTTC. This encodes CASSLTGTGRETQYF.

This chain joins TRBV6-1 and TRBJ1-3; weak D call: TRBD1 (5 bases). CDR3 length equals 16 residues. In germline, CDR1 is MNHNS, CDR2 SASEGT. The V gene lost 4 bases and the J gene lost 2 bases, with 15 bases spanning the gap. This CDR3 is CASSALTAYTGNTIYF. CDR3 nucleotide sequence: TGTGCCAGCAGTGCCTTGACAGCGTATACTGGAAACACCATATATTTT.

This chain connects TRBV9 to TRBJ2-1, with 15 bases that match TRBD2. The CDR3 runs 15 residues. Germline V gene lookup returns CDR1 SGDLS and CDR2 YYNGEE. Germline trimming cut 4 bases from V and 6 bases from J; bases unmatched to any gene: 2. CDR3 nucleotides: TGTGCCAGCAGCCTGGGACTAGCGGGGGGCAATGAGCAGTTCTTC. Translating it yields CASSLGLAGGNEQFF.

This clone appeared a few times. This sequence joins TRBV19 and TRBJ2-5; weak D call: TRBD1 (5 bases). Germline V CDR1 and CDR2: LNHDA, SQIVND (reference sequence). The CDR3 extends over 12 amino acids. The ends were cut back, 6 bases at V and 5 bases at J, with 10 bases in the middle. The CDR3 spells CASSFPGETQYF. The CDR3 nucleotides read TGTGCCAGTAGCTTTCCAGGGGAGACCCAGTACTTC.

This chain joins TRBV16 and TRBJ1-2; D not certain. The germline V gene encodes CDR1 KGHSY and CDR2 FQNENV. CDR3 length equals 12 residues. V lost 0 bases and J lost 6, with 5 bases in between. The CDR3 sequence: CASSQSTDGYTF. The CDR3 nucleotides are TGTGCCAGCAGCCAATCAACGGATGGCTACACCTTC. The full variable domain, completed using reference TRBV16 and TRBJ1-2, is GEEVAQTPKHLVRGEGQKAKLYCAPIKGHSYVFWYQQVLKNEFKFLISFQNENVFDETGMPKERFSAKCLPNSPCSLEIQATKLEDSAVYFCASSQSTDGYTFGSGTRLTVV.

The CDR3 DNA sequence: TGTGCCAGCAGTGAATTCGTATCGTTAAACATTCAGTACTTC. Its translation is CASSEFVSLNIQYF. The V call is TRBV2, the J call TRBJ2-4; D is undetermined. Trimming cost V 2 bases and J 6 bases, with 11 bases left between them. The CDR3 has 14 amino acids. The germline V gene has CDR1 SNHLY and CDR2 FYNNEI.

V gene TRBV9 combines with J gene TRBJ1-2, with 10 nucleotides matching TRBD1. Germline CDR1 SGDLS, CDR2 YYNGEE. Trimming removed 0 bases from V and 5 bases from J; junction bases left unmatched: 7. CDR3 size: 16 residues. DNA of the CDR3: TGTGCCAGCAGCGTAGCTTTGACAGGGGGCAATTATGGCTACACCTTC. Its translation is CASSVALTGGNYGYTF.

V gene TRBV30 combines with J gene TRBJ2-1; 10 nucleotides align to TRBD2. CDR3 length: 15 residues. Germline trimming cut 4 bases from V and 4 bases from J; bases unmatched to any gene: 7. Per the germline V gene, CDR1 is GTSNPN and CDR2 is SVGIG (reference sequence). The CDR3, as DNA: TGTGCCTGGATTCGGACTAGCGGTGGGTACAATGAGCAGTTCTTC. Its protein is CAWIRTSGGYNEQFF. The full variable domain, its missing parts supplied by reference TRBV30 and TRBJ2-1, is SQTIHQWPATLVQPVGSPLSLECTVEGTSNPNLYWYRQAAGRGLQLLFYSVGIGQISSEVPQNLSASRPQDRQFILSSKKLLLSDSGFYLCAWIRTSGGYNEQFFGPGTRLTVL.

This clone was observed a single time. The V call is TRBV11-3, the J call TRBJ2-7; a weak D match, TRBD1 (6 bases). Germline CDR1 reads SGHNT; CDR2 reads YENEEA. The CDR3 totals 11 residues. V shed 6 bases and J shed 4 bases, with 7 bases lying between them. Written as DNA, the CDR3 is TGTGCCAGCAGTACAGGGTACGAGCAGTACTTC. Its protein is CASSTGYEQYF.

The CDR3 region has the DNA TGCGCCAGCAGCTCACCGGAGATCCACACCATATATTTT. The encoded protein is CASSSPEIHTIYF. The chain couples TRBV5-1 to TRBJ1-3; D unclear. The length of the CDR3 is 13 residues. V lost 3 bases and J lost 8, with 12 bases in between. Germline CDR1 reads SGHRS; CDR2 reads YFSETQ.

This sequence joins TRBV27 and TRBJ2-7; a weak D match, TRBD1 (7 bases). CDR1 is MNHEY, CDR2 SMNVEV, per germline (reference sequence). CDR3 size: 11 residues. V was cut by 7 bases and J by 7 bases, with 11 bases left in between. The CDR3 protein is CASKQGGEQYF. The CDR3 nucleotides read TGTGCCAGCAAGCAGGGGGGAGAGCAGTACTTC.